This paragraph covers one T cell receptor (beta chain) sequence. The data stem from a study of CD8 T cells in ankylosing spondylitis. One entry per CDR3 protein results from TCRdb running MiXCR on the 5' RACE reads. The table records 350,000 or so distinct CDR3 sequences, roughly 14% of them present only once. V lost 0 bases and J lost 1, with 8 bases in between. The germline CDR1 and CDR2 sequences are MGHRA and YSYEKL. The CDR3 consists of 15 residues. The material sequenced was blood, either unsorted or a sorted T cell fraction (not recorded which). This chain links TRBV4-1 with TRBJ2-3, with D unresolved. The receptor's source is a male donor with ankylosing spondylitis or in good health (not recorded which). CDR3 region: CASSQESTRTDTQYF. For the CDR3, the DNA is TGCGCCAGCAGCCAAGAGTCTACTCGCACAGATACGCAGTATTTT.